The next 3 T cell receptor beta chains were all read from a single sample in a study of regulatory T cells in long-lasting Graves disease. According to the study, TCR beta libraries were built with iRepertoire HTBI primers and CDR3-region Arm-PCR. In TCRdb, the multiplex PCR reads were re-called with MiXCR into one record per CDR3 protein. The repertoire holds approximately 350,000 distinct CDR3 sequences, 16% seen once, with 20% to 25% in the top ten. Specified time point: newly diagnosed GD, antithyroid drugs for less than 3 months. Scientists built the TCR library using RNA that was extracted from PBMCs. The sample was also linked to a second study, of T cells in Graves' hyperthyroidism and ophthalmopathy.

Material: peripheral blood mononuclear cells (PBMCs), obtained at new diagnosis, from a patient treated with antithyroid drugs. The receptors were sampled from a woman younger than 30 with Graves disease.

The V and J genes are TRBV10-3 and TRBJ2-5; D may be TRBD1 (6 bases). The germline V gene encodes CDR1 ENHRY and CDR2 SYGVKD. The CDR3 has 14 amino acids. V was pared by 5 bases and J by 0 bases, with 10 bases between. Here the CDR3 DNA reads TGTGCCATCAGTAACGACAGGAACCAAGAGACCCAGTACTTC. Amino acids: CAISNDRNQETQYF.

This clonotype was found many times. V and J are TRBV18 and TRBJ1-5; TRBD1 matches at 9 bases. The V segment lost 2 bases and the J segment 5 bases; nucleotides outside the gene matches: 4. This CDR3 is built from 15 residues. The germline V gene has CDR1 KGHSH and CDR2 LQKENI. The CDR3 sequence is CASSPGTGMDQPQHF. CDR3 nucleotides: TGTGCCAGCTCACCAGGGACAGGGATGGATCAGCCCCAGCATTTT. Full variable domain (missing parts from reference TRBV18 and TRBJ1-5): NAGVMQNPRHLVRRRGQEARLRCSPMKGHSHVYWYRQLPEEGLKFMVYLQKENIIDESGMPKERFSAEFPKEGPSILRIQQVVRGDSAAYFCASSPGTGMDQPQHFGDGTRLSIL.

This chain connects TRBV12-3 or TRBV12-4 to TRBJ2-2; D remains unclear. The V end was cut by 6 bases, the J end by 0 bases, with 11 bases between. The CDR3 loop spans 15 amino acids. CDR3 protein: CASRLENPNTGELFF. The CDR3, as DNA: TGTGCCAGCAGGTTGGAGAACCCGAACACCGGGGAGCTGTTTTTT.